The clone carrying this T cell receptor (beta chain) was counted ten times or more. This sample was taken from a study of human T cells and chemical hapten exposure. The time point: patch test 1, 2 weeks after DPC sensitization. Treatment described: therapeutic diphenylcyclopropenone sensitization with weekly scalp DPC. Per germline, CDR1 SGHDN and CDR2 FVKESK. This CDR3 comprises 14 residues. The V end was cut by 3 bases, the J end by 0 bases, with 8 bases between. A single record per CDR3 protein comes from TCRdb applying MiXCR to the RACE reads. The data hold roughly 360,000 distinct CDR3 sequences, with around 5% observed a single time.

Specimen: whole blood, collected in connection with sensitization to the hapten diphenylcyclopropenone (DPC). This sequence joins TRBV14 and TRBJ1-1; TRBD1 might be the D (5 bases). This sequence was found in a woman aged 50 to 60 with alopecia areata. Some clones in this sample may be carry-over from other donors' samples. The CDR3 protein is CASSHSGLNTEAFF. In DNA, the CDR3 is TGTGCCAGCAGCCACTCAGGGCTGAACACTGAAGCTTTCTTT.